This passage covers 32 T cell receptor beta chains from one sample sequenced in a study of CD4 T cells in relation to SARS-CoV-2 and coronaviruses. Before the COVID-19 pandemic, during about 2010-2019, CD4+ T cells were taken from unexposed donors. After about ten days of culture, CD4+ T cells were isolated. The data were produced by immunoSEQ multiplex PCR, yet TCRdb's version contains in-frame clones alone and is incomplete. The sample includes about 19,000 clones, about 80% seen only once; the top ten take 20% to 30%. Which antigens these TCRs recognize remains unknown. The specimen was CD4+ T cells from PBMCs, cultured in vitro. The receptor source for this set is a human donor in good health.

A single count supports this clone. The chain joins TRBV5-1 to TRBJ2-2; D unclear. The CDR3 spans 14 residues. V was shortened by 4 bases and J by 0 bases, with 7 bases between the two germline ends. Germline lookup yields CDR1 SGHRS and CDR2 YFSETQ. The CDR3 DNA reads as TGCGCCAGCAGCCAACGGGCGAACACCGGGGAGCTGTTTTTT. Translation gives CASSQRANTGELFF.

The rearrangement uses TRBV9 and TRBJ2-2; the match to TRBD2 covers 10 bases. This CDR3 has 14 amino acids. The germline V gene encodes CDR1 SGDLS and CDR2 YYNGEE. Trimming cost V 0 bases and J 8 bases; bases outside gene matches: 1. The DNA of the CDR3 is TGTGCCAGCAGCGTAGGGACTAGCGGTGGGGAGCTGTTTTTT. It is translated as CASSVGTSGGELFF.

The V call is TRBV4-1, the J call TRBJ1-5, with D perhaps TRBD1 (6 bases). The length of the CDR3 is 15 residues. The ends were cut back, 4 bases at V and 4 bases at J, with 14 bases in the middle. Germline-derived CDR1 and CDR2 are MGHRA and YSYEKL. CDR3 sequence (DNA): TGCGCCAGCAGCCTCGACAGGATAAGGAATCAGCCCCAGCATTTT. Residues: CASSLDRIRNQPQHF.

The CDR3 DNA is TGTGCCAGCGCAGGGACGGCCCAAGAGACCCAGTACTTC. As protein: CASAGTAQETQYF. The genes are TRBV2 and TRBJ2-5; D may match TRBD1 or TRBD2 (5 bases each). The ends were cut back, 8 bases at V and 1 base at J, with 11 bases in the middle. The CDR3 has 13 amino acids. Germline V gene lookup returns CDR1 SNHLY and CDR2 FYNNEI. The complete variable domain, with remaining parts taken from reference TRBV2 and TRBJ2-5, reads EPEVTQTPSHQVTQMGQEVILRCVPISNHLYFYWYRQILGQKVEFLVSFYNNEISEKSEIFDDQFSVERPDGSNFTLKIRSTKLEDSAMYFCASAGTAQETQYFGPGTRLLVL.

The chain is built from TRBV20-1 and TRBJ2-7; D could derive from TRBD1 or TRBD2 (5 bases each). The V gene's germline CDR1 is DFQATT and CDR2 SNEGSKA (reference sequence). Trimming stripped 3 bases from V and 0 bases from J, with 12 bases between. CDR3 length: 14 amino acids. CDR3 bases: TGCAGTGCTAGTCGGGACGCGAGCTCCTACGAGCAGTACTTC. It yields the protein CSASRDASSYEQYF.

The chain recombines TRBV6-5 with TRBJ2-7; 7 nucleotides align to TRBD1. The germline V gene encodes CDR1 MNHEY and CDR2 SVGAGI. CDR3 length equals 14 residues. V lost 6 bases to trimming and J lost 2 bases; unmatched junction nucleotides: 7. The CDR3 is CASRLTGATYEQYF. The CDR3 region has the DNA TGTGCCAGCAGACTAACAGGGGCGACCTACGAGCAGTACTTC.

This clone is a singleton in its sample. The chain has TRBV5-6 and TRBJ1-5; 10 nucleotides align to TRBD1. The length of the CDR3 is 19 residues. Germline V CDR1 and CDR2: SGHDT, YYEEEE. V gave up 2 bases and J gave up 2 bases; unmatched junction bases: 13. CDR3 residues: CASSLGTGEGYAGNQPQHF. As DNA, the CDR3 is TGTGCCAGCAGCTTAGGGACAGGGGAGGGATATGCGGGCAATCAGCCCCAGCATTTT.

The CDR3 is CASSWTSGSFGTQYF. The DNA for the CDR3 is TGTGCCAGCAGCTGGACTAGCGGGAGTTTCGGGACCCAGTACTTC. The chain links TRBV5-4 to TRBJ2-5; TRBD2 agrees at 13 bases. CDR1 and CDR2 from the germline V gene are SGHNT and YYREEE (reference sequence). This CDR3 has 15 amino acids. V lost 3 bases, J lost 7 bases, and 6 bases stayed unmatched.

V and J are TRBV5-6 and TRBJ1-1; D remains ambiguous. Germline V gene data show CDR1 as SGHDT and CDR2 as YYEEEE. V was pared by 0 bases and J by 0 bases, with 3 bases between. The CDR3 has 13 residues. The CDR3 region has the DNA TGTGCCAGCAGCTTGGTATTGAACACTGAAGCTTTCTTT. Protein sequence: CASSLVLNTEAFF.

The chain is built from TRBV7-2 and TRBJ2-4; possibly TRBD1 for D (6 bases). V lost 5 bases and J lost 0, with 17 bases in between. The CDR3 has 17 amino acids. Germline assignment: CDR1 SGHTA and CDR2 FQGNSA. Here the CDR3 DNA reads TGTGCCAGCAGCCCATCGGACAGAAGACTAGCCAAAAACATTCAGTACTTC. Protein product: CASSPSDRRLAKNIQYF.

This chain uses TRBV4-3 with TRBJ2-3; D is ambiguous. The CDR3 has 15 residues. Trimming removed 4 bases at V and 7 bases at J, with 18 bases between. From germline, CDR1 is LGHNA and CDR2 YSLEER. The CDR3 here is CASSPSYLSVNTQYF. The CDR3 coding sequence is TGCGCCAGCAGCCCGAGCTACCTTTCCGTGAATACGCAGTATTTT.

The chain couples TRBV7-2 to TRBJ2-5; weak D call: TRBD2 (5 bases). Trimming shortened V by 4 bases and J by 7 bases, and 19 bases separated the two germline ends. CDR3 length: 15 residues. CDR1 is SGHTA, CDR2 FQGNSA, per germline. In nucleotides, the CDR3 is TGTGCCAGCAGCTCCTCATCGGGCCGCCGGGGGACCCAGTACTTC. The encoded protein is CASSSSSGRRGTQYF. Using reference TRBV7-2 and TRBJ2-5 for the parts outside the CDR3, the full variable domain is GAGVSQSPSNKVTEKGKDVELRCDPISGHTALYWYRQSLGQGLEFLIYFQGNSAPDKSGLPSDRFSAERTGGSVSTLTIQRTQQEDSAVYLCASSSSSGRRGTQYFGPGTRLLVL.

The V and J genes are TRBV13 and TRBJ2-4; TRBD2 matches at 12 bases. This CDR3 is built from 15 residues. CDR1 is PRHDT and CDR2 is FYEKMQ in the germline V gene (reference sequence). Trimming cost V 5 bases and J 8 bases; bases outside gene matches: 7. The CDR3: CASSPTSGRLDIQYF. CDR3 nucleotides: TGTGCCAGCAGCCCCACTAGCGGGAGGTTGGACATTCAGTACTTC.

V usage is TRBV14 and J usage is TRBJ2-1; weak D call: TRBD2 (7 bases). In germline, CDR1 is SGHDN, CDR2 FVKESK. Between the trimmed V and J ends, which lost 4 bases and 1 base, there was a span of 23 bases. The CDR3 runs to 19 residues. The CDR3 DNA reads as TGTGCCAGCAGCCTGCCGGGGGGCGAAAAGACGGGGTCCTACAATGAGCAGTTCTTC. This sequence encodes CASSLPGGEKTGSYNEQFF. Based on the CDR3 plus reference TRBV14 and TRBJ2-1, the full variable domain is EAGVTQFPSHSVIEKGQTVTLRCDPISGHDNLYWYRRVMGKEIKFLLHFVKESKQDESGMPNNRFLAERTGGTYSTLKVQPAELEDSGVYFCASSLPGGEKTGSYNEQFFGPGTRLTVL.

This chain joins TRBV9 and TRBJ1-4, with 8 bases identical to TRBD1. The ends lost 3 bases at V and 8 bases at J; junction bases unmatched: 9. The CDR3 sequence is 15 residues long. Germline CDR1 SGDLS, CDR2 YYNGEE. The CDR3 sequence is CASSASQGAGEKLFF. The CDR3, as DNA: TGTGCCAGCAGCGCATCTCAGGGGGCCGGGGAAAAACTGTTTTTT.

This clone was counted between two and nine times. The chain is built from TRBV7-2 and TRBJ2-5, with TRBD2 matching 8 bases. The CDR3 sequence is 16 residues long. V lost 4 bases and J lost 5; bases outside the gene matches: 12. The germline V gene has CDR1 SGHTA and CDR2 FQGNSA. The DNA for the CDR3 is TGTGCCAGCAGCTGGGGTAGCGGGAACGGGTATGAGACCCAGTACTTC. Protein product: CASSWGSGNGYETQYF. The full variable domain, in which reference TRBV7-2 and TRBJ2-5 provide the parts outside the CDR3, is GAGVSQSPSNKVTEKGKDVELRCDPISGHTALYWYRQSLGQGLEFLIYFQGNSAPDKSGLPSDRFSAERTGGSVSTLTIQRTQQEDSAVYLCASSWGSGNGYETQYFGPGTRLLVL.

Comment on this clone: The junction departs from the called germline gene at one end, perhaps through a read error. The chain's CDR3 is CASTLENTMYF. The CDR3 nucleotides read TGTGCCAGCACCCTGGAAAACACCATGTATTTT. The chain combines TRBV6-5 with TRBJ1-3; D gene uncertain. CDR3 length: 11 amino acids. Germline V gives CDR1 MNHEY, CDR2 SVGAGI.

The V call is TRBV29-1, the J call TRBJ1-3; perhaps TRBD1 as D (6 bases). Germline V lookup: CDR1 SQVTM, CDR2 ANQGSEA. This CDR3 has 12 residues. Trimming removed 7 bases from V and 6 bases from J, with 13 bases in between. CDR3 residues: CSAGQGSNTIYF. The CDR3 DNA follows: TGCAGCGCCGGCCAGGGGTCAAACACCATATATTTT.

The chain links TRBV25-1 to TRBJ2-5; 10 positions match TRBD1. With 3 bases clipped from V and 7 bases from J, the junction kept 5 bases outside the gene matches. Germline V lookup: CDR1 MGHDK, CDR2 SYGVNS. The CDR3 has 14 amino acids. The CDR3 region is CASSDPTGGPTQYF. CDR3 DNA sequence: TGTGCCAGCAGTGACCCGACAGGGGGCCCGACCCAGTACTTC.

The J gene is TRBJ2-7, the V gene TRBV7-9; 9 bases match TRBD1. CDR1 SEHNR and CDR2 FQNEAQ come from the germline V gene (reference sequence). Trimming cost V 1 base and J 1 base; bases outside gene matches: 5. The CDR3 is 16 residues long. The chain's CDR3 is CASSLVETGGSYEQYF. In DNA form, the CDR3 reads TGTGCCAGCAGCTTAGTCGAGACAGGGGGTTCCTACGAGCAGTACTTC.

By share, this clone counts as large. V usage is TRBV11-2 and J usage is TRBJ1-5; possibly TRBD1 for D (5 bases). This CDR3 spans 15 amino acids. The V and J ends lost 3 bases and 6 bases respectively, with 15 bases between them. Germline V gene sequence: CDR1 SGHAT, CDR2 FQNNGV. The CDR3 sequence is CASSFDSAEGQPQHF. For the CDR3, the DNA is TGTGCCAGCAGCTTCGACAGTGCCGAGGGTCAGCCCCAGCATTTT.

The chain combines TRBV4-2 with TRBJ1-5; perhaps TRBD1 as D (5 bases). The germline CDR1 and CDR2 sequences are LGHNA and YNFKEQ. V gave up 2 bases and J gave up 8 bases, with 13 bases separating them. There are 14 residues in the CDR3. The CDR3 DNA is TGTGCCAGCAGCCAACGGGACTTCCAGGAGCCCCAGCATTTT. It codes for CASSQRDFQEPQHF.

The V call is TRBV2, the J call TRBJ2-4; D might be TRBD1 (5 bases). Per the germline V gene, CDR1 is SNHLY and CDR2 is FYNNEI. V lost 6 bases to trimming and J lost 0 bases, with 9 bases between them. This CDR3 comprises 14 residues. Here the CDR3 reads CASRTDLAKNIQYF. The CDR3 DNA reads as TGTGCCAGCAGGACAGATTTAGCCAAAAACATTCAGTACTTC.

CDR3 in DNA: TGTGCCAGCAGTTTTAAGCAGGGACAGGGTGGCTACACCTTC. Encoded protein: CASSFKQGQGGYTF. This chain connects TRBV27 to TRBJ1-2, with TRBD1 matching 9 bases. Germline V CDR1 and CDR2: MNHEY, SMNVEV (reference sequence). Losses at the gene ends were 3 bases for V and 7 bases for J; bases not matched to a gene: 6. The CDR3 runs to 14 residues.

The chain uses TRBV9 and TRBJ2-3, with 12 bases that match TRBD2. The CDR3 spans 19 residues. The junction had 8 bases not matched to a gene; V was cut back by 0 bases and J by 0 bases. Looked up from germline, CDR1 is SGDLS and CDR2 is YYNGEE. CDR3 amino acids: CASSVAETSGGLSTDTQYF. CDR3 DNA: TGTGCCAGCAGCGTAGCGGAAACTAGCGGGGGGCTCAGCACAGATACGCAGTATTTT.

The chain carries TRBV7-2 and TRBJ1-2; no reliable D call. V was trimmed by 3 bases and J by 2 bases, leaving 7 bases between them. CDR1 and CDR2 from the germline V gene are SGHTA and FQGNSA. CDR3 length: 13 amino acids. The chain's CDR3 is CASSFEGNYGYTF. The CDR3 nucleotides are TGTGCCAGCAGCTTCGAGGGAAACTATGGCTACACCTTC.

CDR3 sequence reads: CASSLAGGNYGYTF. The CDR3 DNA is TGTGCCAGCAGCTTAGCGGGAGGGAACTATGGCTACACCTTC. The chain recombines TRBV7-9 with TRBJ1-2; D is unresolved. Per germline, CDR1 SEHNR and CDR2 FQNEAQ (reference sequence). The ends were cut back, 0 bases at V and 2 bases at J, with 7 bases in the middle. The CDR3 consists of 14 residues.

Remarks on this clone: The sample holds other DNA sequences that translate to the same CDR3. DNA of the CDR3: TGTGCCAGCCACTTCGGGGGCAATCAGCCCCAGCATTTT. It codes for CASHFGGNQPQHF. The rearrangement uses TRBV6-5 and TRBJ1-5; D is ambiguous. Looked up from germline, CDR1 is MNHEY and CDR2 is SVGAGI. Trimming cost V 8 bases and J 2 bases, with 10 bases left between them. The CDR3 length is 13 residues.

The V and J genes are TRBV24-1 and TRBJ2-1, with D possibly TRBD2 on 7 matching bases. This CDR3 region has 15 residues. Germline V gene data show CDR1 as KGHDR and CDR2 as SFDVKD. V gave up 4 bases and J gave up 10 bases, with 19 bases separating them. CDR3 in amino acids: CATSDIAGAGGEQFF. CDR3 in DNA: TGTGCCACCAGTGACATTGCGGGGGCCGGGGGCGAGCAGTTCTTC.

The rearrangement joins TRBV6-5 to TRBJ2-7, with 8 bases aligning to TRBD2. With V trimmed by 6 bases and J by 2 bases, 3 bases remained unmatched. In germline, CDR1 is MNHEY, CDR2 SVGAGI. The CDR3 is 13 amino acids. The CDR3 DNA reads TGTGCCAGCAGGAGACTAGCGCCCTACGAGCAGTACTTC. Its translation is CASRRLAPYEQYF.

The chain employs TRBV11-2 and TRBJ2-1, with D hard to call. Deletions cut 0 bases from V and 5 bases from J, with 8 bases between. Per the germline V gene, CDR1 is SGHAT and CDR2 is FQNNGV. This CDR3 has 14 amino acids. In nucleotides, the CDR3 is TGTGCCAGCAGCTTAGATCGTCTAAACAATGAGCAGTTCTTC. Amino acids: CASSLDRLNNEQFF.

This chain connects TRBV18 to TRBJ2-5, with D perhaps matching TRBD1 or TRBD2 (5 bases each). CDR1 is KGHSH, CDR2 LQKENI, per germline. This CDR3 region has 14 residues. Trimming stripped 2 bases from V and 5 bases from J, with 12 bases between. The CDR3 DNA is TGTGCCAGCTCACCAGCAGGGACCTGGGAGACCCAGTACTTC. Protein: CASSPAGTWETQYF.